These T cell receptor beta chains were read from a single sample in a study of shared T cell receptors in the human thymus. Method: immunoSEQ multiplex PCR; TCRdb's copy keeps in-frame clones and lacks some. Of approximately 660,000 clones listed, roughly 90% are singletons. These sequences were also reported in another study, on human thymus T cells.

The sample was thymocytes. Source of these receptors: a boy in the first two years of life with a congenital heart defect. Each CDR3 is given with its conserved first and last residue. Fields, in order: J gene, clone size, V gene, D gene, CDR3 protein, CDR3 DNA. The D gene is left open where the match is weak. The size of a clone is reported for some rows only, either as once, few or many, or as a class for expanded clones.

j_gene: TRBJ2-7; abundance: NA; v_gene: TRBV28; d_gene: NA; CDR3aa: CASSLSLTGSYEQYF; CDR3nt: TGTGCCAGCAGTTTGAGTCTGACGGGCTCCTACGAGCAGTACTTC
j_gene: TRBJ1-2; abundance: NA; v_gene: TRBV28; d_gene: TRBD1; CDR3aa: CASEGTGRPDGYTF; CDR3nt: TGTGCCAGCGAGGGGACAGGGAGGCCCGATGGCTACACCTTC
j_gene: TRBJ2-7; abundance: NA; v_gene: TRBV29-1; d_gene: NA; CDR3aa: CSVGWRAHEQYF; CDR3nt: TGCAGCGTTGGTTGGAGGGCCCACGAGCAGTACTTC
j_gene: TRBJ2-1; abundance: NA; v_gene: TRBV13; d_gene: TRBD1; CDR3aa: CASSFGTGNEQFF; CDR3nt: TGTGCCAGCAGCTTTGGGACAGGGAATGAGCAGTTCTTC
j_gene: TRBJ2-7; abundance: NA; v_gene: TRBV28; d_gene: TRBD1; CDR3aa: CASSHRGHFYEQYF; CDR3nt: TGTGCCAGCAGTCACAGGGGGCACTTTTACGAGCAGTACTTC
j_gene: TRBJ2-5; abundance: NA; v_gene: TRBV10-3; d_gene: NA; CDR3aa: CAMQATYF; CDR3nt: TGTGCCATGCAGGCCACGTACTTC
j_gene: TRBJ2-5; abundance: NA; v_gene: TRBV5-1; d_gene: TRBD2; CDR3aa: CASRPLAGEDGSSRRQYF; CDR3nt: TGCGCCAGCAGACCCCTAGCGGGAGAGGACGGCTCCTCTCGTAGGCAGTACTTC
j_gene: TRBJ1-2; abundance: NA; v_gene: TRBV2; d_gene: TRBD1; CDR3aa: CASSGQGNNYGYTF; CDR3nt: TGTGCCAGCAGTGGACAGGGGAACAACTATGGCTACACCTTC
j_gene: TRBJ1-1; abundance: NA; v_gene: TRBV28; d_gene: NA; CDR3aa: CASSLQGSYEAFF; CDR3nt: TGTGCCAGCAGTTTACAGGGTAGTTATGAAGCTTTCTTT
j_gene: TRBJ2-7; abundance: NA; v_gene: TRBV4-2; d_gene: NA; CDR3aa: CASSQDSEQYF; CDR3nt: TGTGCCAGCAGCCAAGACAGCGAGCAGTACTTC
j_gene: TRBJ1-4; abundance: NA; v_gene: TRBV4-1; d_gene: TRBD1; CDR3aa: CASSQDLGRGREKLFF; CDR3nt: TGCGCCAGCAGCCAAGATTTGGGCAGGGGGCGAGAAAAACTGTTTTTT
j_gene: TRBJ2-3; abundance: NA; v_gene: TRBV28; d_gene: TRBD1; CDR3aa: CASSLEQRDRGLSDTQYF; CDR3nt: TGTGCCAGCAGTTTAGAACAACGGGACAGGGGGCTATCGGATACGCAGTATTTT
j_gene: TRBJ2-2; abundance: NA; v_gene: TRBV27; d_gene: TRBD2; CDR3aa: CASSLYSVTSATGELFF; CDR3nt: TGTGCCAGCAGTTTATATTCCGTCACTAGCGCCACCGGGGAGCTGTTTTTT
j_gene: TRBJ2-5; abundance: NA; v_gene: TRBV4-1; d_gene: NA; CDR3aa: CASSQESREQQETQYF; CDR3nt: TGCGCCAGCAGCCAAGAGTCGCGGGAACAACAAGAGACCCAGTACTTC
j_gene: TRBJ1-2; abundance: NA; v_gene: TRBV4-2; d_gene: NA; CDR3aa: CASSHPDRWAGYTF; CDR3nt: TGTGCCAGCAGCCACCCGGACAGATGGGCTGGCTACACCTTC
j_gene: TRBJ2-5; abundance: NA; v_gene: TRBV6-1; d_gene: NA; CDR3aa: CASSPLQETQYF; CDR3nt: TGTGCCAGCAGCCCCTTACAAGAGACCCAGTACTTC
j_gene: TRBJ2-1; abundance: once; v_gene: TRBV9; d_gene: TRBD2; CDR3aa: CASSERLASSNEQFF; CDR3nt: TGTGCCAGCAGCGAAAGACTAGCGAGCAGCAATGAGCAGTTCTTC
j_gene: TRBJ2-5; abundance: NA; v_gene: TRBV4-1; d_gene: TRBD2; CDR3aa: CASSQDSSGRGETQYF; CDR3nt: TGCGCCAGCAGCCAAGATTCGAGCGGGAGGGGGGAGACCCAGTACTTC
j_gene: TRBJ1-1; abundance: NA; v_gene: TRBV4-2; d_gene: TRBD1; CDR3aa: CASSQDRTGSPAEAFF; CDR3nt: TGTGCCAGCAGCCAAGACAGGACAGGGAGTCCCGCTGAAGCTTTCTTT
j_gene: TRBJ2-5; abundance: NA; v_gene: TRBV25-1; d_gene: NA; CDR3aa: CASSESYRGGRETQYF; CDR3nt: TGTGCCAGCAGTGAATCGTACAGGGGGGGTCGAGAGACCCAGTACTTC
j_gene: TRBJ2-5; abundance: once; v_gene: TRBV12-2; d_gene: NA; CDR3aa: CASRLFSGRAEETQYF; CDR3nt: TGTGCAAGTCGCTTATTTAGCGGGAGGGCGGAAGAGACCCAGTACTTC
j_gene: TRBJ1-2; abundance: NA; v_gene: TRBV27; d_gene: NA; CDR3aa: CASHSPRGEGYTF; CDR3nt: TGTGCCAGCCATTCCCCCAGGGGTGAAGGCTACACCTTC
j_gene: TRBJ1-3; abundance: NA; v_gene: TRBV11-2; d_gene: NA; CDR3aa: CASSLEPGKPGNTIYF; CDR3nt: TGTGCCAGCAGCTTAGAACCAGGGAAACCCGGAAACACCATATATTTT
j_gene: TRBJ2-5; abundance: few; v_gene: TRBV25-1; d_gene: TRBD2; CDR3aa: CASSKLGLAGAVEETQYF; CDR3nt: TGTGCCAGCAGCAAGTTGGGGCTAGCGGGAGCCGTCGAAGAGACCCAGTACTTC
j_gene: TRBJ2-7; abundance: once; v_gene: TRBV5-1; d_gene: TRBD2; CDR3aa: CASSLSGSGSYEQYF; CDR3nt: TGCGCCAGCAGCTTAAGCGGGAGTGGGTCCTACGAGCAGTACTTC
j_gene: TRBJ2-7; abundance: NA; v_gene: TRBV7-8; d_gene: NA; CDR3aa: CASSPRQYIYEQYF; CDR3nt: TGTGCCAGCAGCCCGAGACAGTACATCTACGAGCAGTACTTC
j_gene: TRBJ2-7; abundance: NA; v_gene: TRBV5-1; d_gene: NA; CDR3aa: CASSLNKDTLTYEQYF; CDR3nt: TGCGCCAGCAGCTTGAACAAGGACACCCTAACCTACGAGCAGTACTTC
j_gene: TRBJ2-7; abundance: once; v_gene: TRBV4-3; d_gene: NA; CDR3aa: CASSPEPGQGDEQYF; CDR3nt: TGCGCCAGCAGCCCAGAACCGGGACAAGGGGACGAGCAGTACTTC
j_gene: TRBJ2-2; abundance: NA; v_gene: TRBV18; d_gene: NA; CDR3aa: CASSHLGTSTGELFF; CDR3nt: TGTGCCAGCTCACACCTCGGGACAAGCACCGGGGAGCTGTTTTTT
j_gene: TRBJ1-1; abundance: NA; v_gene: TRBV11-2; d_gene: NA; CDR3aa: CASSLKFREGNTEAFF; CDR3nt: TGTGCCAGCAGCTTAAAATTCCGGGAAGGAAACACTGAAGCTTTCTTT
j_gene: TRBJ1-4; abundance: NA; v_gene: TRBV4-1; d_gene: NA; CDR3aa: CASSQDRGEKLFF; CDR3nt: TGCGCCAGCAGCCAAGACAGGGGTGAAAAACTGTTTTTT
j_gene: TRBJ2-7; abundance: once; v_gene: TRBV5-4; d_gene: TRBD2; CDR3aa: CASSQSTSGSFYEQYF; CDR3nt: TGTGCCAGCAGTCAAAGTACTAGCGGGAGTTTCTACGAGCAGTACTTC
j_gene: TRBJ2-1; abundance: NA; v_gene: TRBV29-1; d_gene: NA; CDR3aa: CSVERRSEASPPLVYEQFF; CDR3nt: TGCAGCGTTGAGAGGCGCTCAGAAGCTAGCCCTCCGCTCGTGTATGAGCAGTTCTTC
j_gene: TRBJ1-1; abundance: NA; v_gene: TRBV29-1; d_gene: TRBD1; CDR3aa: CSVGGRDRENTEAFF; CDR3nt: TGCAGCGTAGGGGGTCGGGACAGGGAAAACACTGAAGCTTTCTTT
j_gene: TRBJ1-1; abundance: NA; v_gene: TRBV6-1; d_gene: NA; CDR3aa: CASSTPGHKNTEAFF; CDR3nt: TGTGCCAGCAGTACCCCGGGACACAAGAACACTGAAGCTTTCTTT
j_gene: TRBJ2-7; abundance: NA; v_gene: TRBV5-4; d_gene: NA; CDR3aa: CASSSHDEQYF; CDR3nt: TGTGCCAGCAGCAGCCATGACGAGCAGTACTTC
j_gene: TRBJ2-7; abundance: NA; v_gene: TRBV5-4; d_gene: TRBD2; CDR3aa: CASSLGRGGLERERYEQYF; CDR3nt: TGTGCCAGCAGCTTGGGGAGAGGGGGTTTGGAGCGGGAGAGATACGAGCAGTACTTC
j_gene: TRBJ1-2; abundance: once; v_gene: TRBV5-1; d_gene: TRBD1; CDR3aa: CASSPRTGWDYGYTF; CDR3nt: TGCGCCAGCAGCCCCCGGACAGGGTGGGACTATGGCTACACCTTC
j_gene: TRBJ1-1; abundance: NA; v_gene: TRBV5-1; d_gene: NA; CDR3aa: CASSFAGPNTEAFF; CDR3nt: TGCGCCAGCAGCTTTGCAGGCCCGAACACTGAAGCTTTCTTT
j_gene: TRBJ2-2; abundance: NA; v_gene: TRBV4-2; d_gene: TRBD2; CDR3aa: CASSQSRPFAGDKIGELFF; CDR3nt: TGTGCCAGCAGCCAATCAAGACCTTTTGCGGGAGACAAAATCGGGGAGCTGTTTTTT
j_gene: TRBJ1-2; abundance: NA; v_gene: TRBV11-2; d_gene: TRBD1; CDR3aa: CASSGNRGRNYGYTF; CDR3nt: TGTGCCAGCAGCGGCAACAGGGGGCGTAACTATGGCTACACCTTC
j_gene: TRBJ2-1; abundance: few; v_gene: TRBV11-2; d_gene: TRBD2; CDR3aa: CASSPGTSGREDEQFF; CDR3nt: TGTGCCAGCAGCCCCGGGACTAGCGGGAGGGAAGATGAGCAGTTCTTC
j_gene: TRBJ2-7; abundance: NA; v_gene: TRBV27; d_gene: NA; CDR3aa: CASSSLLSYEQYF; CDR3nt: TGTGCCAGCAGCTCACTCCTATCCTACGAGCAGTACTTC
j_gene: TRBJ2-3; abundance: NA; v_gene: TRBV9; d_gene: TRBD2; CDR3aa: CASTSGLAGADTQYF; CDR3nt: TGTGCCAGCACTTCAGGACTAGCCGGTGCAGATACGCAGTATTTT
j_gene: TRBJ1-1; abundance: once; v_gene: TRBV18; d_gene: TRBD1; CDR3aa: CASSPGSGQGINTEAFF; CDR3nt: TGTGCCAGCTCACCAGGATCGGGACAGGGGATAAACACTGAAGCTTTCTTT
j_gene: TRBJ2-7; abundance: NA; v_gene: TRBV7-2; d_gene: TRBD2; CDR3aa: CASSPSRGGTSYEQYF; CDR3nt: TGTGCCAGCAGCCCAAGTAGGGGCGGGACTAGTTACGAGCAGTACTTC
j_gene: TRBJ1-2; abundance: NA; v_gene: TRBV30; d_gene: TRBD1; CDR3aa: CAWSYEQGIGYGYTF; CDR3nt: TGTGCCTGGAGTTACGAACAGGGGATAGGCTATGGCTACACCTTC
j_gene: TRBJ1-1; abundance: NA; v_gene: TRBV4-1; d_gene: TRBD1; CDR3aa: CASSPRDRGGTEAFF; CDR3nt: TGCGCCAGCAGCCCCCGGGACAGGGGGGGAACTGAAGCTTTCTTT
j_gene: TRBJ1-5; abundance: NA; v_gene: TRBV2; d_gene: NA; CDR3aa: CASSEGGDGTNQPQHF; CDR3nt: TGTGCCAGCAGCGAAGGGGGGGACGGAACTAATCAGCCCCAGCATTTT
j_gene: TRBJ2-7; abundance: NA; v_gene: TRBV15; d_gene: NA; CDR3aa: CATSRSTSEVPTDYEQYF; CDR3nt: TGTGCCACCAGCAGATCTACCTCTGAGGTCCCGACCGACTACGAGCAGTACTTC
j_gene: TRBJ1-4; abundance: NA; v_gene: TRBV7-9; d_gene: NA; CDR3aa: CASSLGDNEKLFF; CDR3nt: TGTGCCAGCAGCTTAGGAGATAATGAAAAACTGTTTTTT
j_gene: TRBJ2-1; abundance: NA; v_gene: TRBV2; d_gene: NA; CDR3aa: CASSRLRGRYNEQFF; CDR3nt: TGTGCCAGCAGTCGTCTTCGGGGGAGGTACAATGAGCAGTTCTTC
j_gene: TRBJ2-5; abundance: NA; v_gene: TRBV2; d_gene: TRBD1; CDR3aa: CASSETGGMKTQYF; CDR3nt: TGTGCCAGCAGTGAAACAGGGGGCATGAAGACCCAGTACTTC